This T cell receptor (beta chain) originates from a study of early T cells in non-severe SARS-CoV-2 infection (dated by TCRdb to about 2021). Regarding the complete study: Bulk RNA from unsorted whole blood was used for TCR sequencing, so alpha and beta chains could not be paired.

Library prep was done by 5' RACE. Sequencing was carried out with a NextSeq 500. The TCR library protocol attached unique molecular identifiers to individual cDNA molecules to correct for sequencing error and PCR bias. TCR alpha and beta chains were both sequenced, and the abundances of alpha and beta sequences in each sample were closely correlated with each other. Per the authors' processing: Decombinator V4 was used to annotate TCR sequences for V gene, J gene and CDR3. Expanded TCRs were defined as changing significantly between any two time points under a Poisson model with p below 0.0001. Abundances of TCRs were expressed as counts per million after normalisation to the total number of TCRs sequenced in each sample. TRAV1-2 paired with TRAJ12, TRAJ20 or TRAJ33 defined MAIT TCRs, while TRAV10 paired with TRAJ18 defined iNKT TCRs. VDJdb, accessed on 1 November 2021, was searched for TCRs annotated for CMV, EBV and SARS-CoV-2, and TCRs annotated for more than one antigen were excluded. TCRdb reprocessing: public reads trimmed at Q25 with fastp, clones called with MiXCR, in-frame beta chains kept. Merged by CDR3 protein, the rows form single entries marked with the most common genes and DNA. The V and J calls were determined by TCRdb, not by the authors. The sample data list some 70,000 distinct CDR3 sequences, and approximately 10% of these were observed just once. The biggest ten clones account for approximately 3% of the sample.

General study outcomes and caveats: VDJdb matching was skewed toward anti-spike CD8 responses and likely underestimated virus-specific expansions by missing private and CD4 specificities.

The germline V gene (reference sequence) sets CDR1 to PRHDT and CDR2 to FYEKMQ. Taken from cysteine to phenylalanine, the CDR3 has 15 residues. The retained sequence is limited to the CDR3, 45 bases, with the frame set at the first base. Trimming leaves V shorter by 5 bases and J shorter by 3 bases, with the junction holding 4 bases beyond the gene matches. About this clonotype itself: It has no known antigen specificity. It has no much larger one-base neighbor in the sample; base qualities were not kept.

Set within a cohort of healthcare workers in London, UK, this nested case-control study involved weekly PCR testing of nasopharyngeal swabs along with blood sampling. Healthcare workers were enrolled in the week of the UK lockdown, from 23 to 31 March 2020, and were followed every week for up to roughly 15 weeks. In this chain, TRBV13 is recombined with TRBJ2-1; 10 bases in the junction line up with TRBD2. The sample consisted of whole blood. The sequence derives from an adult who was a healthcare worker with PCR-confirmed SARS-CoV-2 infection or an uninfected control (not recorded which). Here the CDR3 is given as CASSPGLANYNEQFF. The DNA is TGTGCCAGCAGCCCGGGACTAGCGAACTACAATGAGCAGTTCTTC.